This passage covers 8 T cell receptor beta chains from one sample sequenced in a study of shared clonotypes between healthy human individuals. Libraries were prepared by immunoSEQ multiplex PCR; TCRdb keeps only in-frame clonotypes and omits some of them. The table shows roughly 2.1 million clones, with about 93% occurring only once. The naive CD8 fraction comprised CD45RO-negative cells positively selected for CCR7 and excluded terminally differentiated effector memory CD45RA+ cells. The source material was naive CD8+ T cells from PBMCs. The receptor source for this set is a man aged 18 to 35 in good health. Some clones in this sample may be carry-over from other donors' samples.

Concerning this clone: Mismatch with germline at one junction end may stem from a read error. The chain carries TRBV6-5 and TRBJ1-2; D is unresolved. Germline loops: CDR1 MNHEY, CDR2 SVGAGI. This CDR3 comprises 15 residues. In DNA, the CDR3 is TGTGCCAGCAGCTACTTTCAGGACCGGCCCTATGGCTACACCTTC. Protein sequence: CASSYFQDRPYGYTF.

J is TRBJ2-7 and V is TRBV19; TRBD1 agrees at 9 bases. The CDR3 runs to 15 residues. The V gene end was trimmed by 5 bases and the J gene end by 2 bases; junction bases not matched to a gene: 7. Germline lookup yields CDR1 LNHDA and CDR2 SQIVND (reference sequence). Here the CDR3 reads CASSSWTGEPYEQYF. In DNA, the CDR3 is TGTGCCAGTAGTTCCTGGACAGGGGAACCCTACGAGCAGTACTTC.

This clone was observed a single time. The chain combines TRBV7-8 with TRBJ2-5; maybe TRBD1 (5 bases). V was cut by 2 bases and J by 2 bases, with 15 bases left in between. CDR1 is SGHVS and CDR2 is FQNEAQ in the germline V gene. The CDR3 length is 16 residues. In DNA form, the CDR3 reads TGTGCCAGCAGCTTATTTCCTCTGACAGTACAAGAGACCCAGTACTTC. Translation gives CASSLFPLTVQETQYF. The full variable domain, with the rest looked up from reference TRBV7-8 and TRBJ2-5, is GAGVSQSPRYKVAKRGQDVALRCDPISGHVSLFWYQQALGQGPEFLTYFQNEAQLDKSGLPSDRFFAERPEGSVSTLKIQRTQQEDSAVYLCASSLFPLTVQETQYFGPGTRLLVL.

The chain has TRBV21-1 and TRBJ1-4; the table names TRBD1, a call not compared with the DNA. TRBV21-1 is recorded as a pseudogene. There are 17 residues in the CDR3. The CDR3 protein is CASSKLTELGGNEKLFF. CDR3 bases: TGTGCCAGCAGCAAACTCACAGAATTAGGGGGTAATGAAAAACTGTTTTTT.

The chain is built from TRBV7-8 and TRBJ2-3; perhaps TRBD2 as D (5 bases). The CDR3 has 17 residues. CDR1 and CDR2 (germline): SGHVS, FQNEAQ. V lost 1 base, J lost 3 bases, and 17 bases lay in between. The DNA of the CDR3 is TGTGCCAGCAGCTTAGGGTGGGAGCAGCGGCCAACAGATACGCAGTATTTT. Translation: CASSLGWEQRPTDTQYF.

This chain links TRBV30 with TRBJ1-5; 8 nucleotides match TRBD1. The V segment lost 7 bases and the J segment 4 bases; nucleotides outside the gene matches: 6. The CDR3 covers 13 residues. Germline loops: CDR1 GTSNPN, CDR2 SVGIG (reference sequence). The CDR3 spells CAFGTGINQPQHF. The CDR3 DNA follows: TGTGCCTTCGGGACAGGAATAAATCAGCCCCAGCATTTT.

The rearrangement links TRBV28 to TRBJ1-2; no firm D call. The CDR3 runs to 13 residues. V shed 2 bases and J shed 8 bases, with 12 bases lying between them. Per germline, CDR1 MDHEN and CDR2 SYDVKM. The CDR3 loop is CASSLSEVRGYTF. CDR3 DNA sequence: TGTGCCAGCAGTTTAAGCGAGGTCCGGGGCTACACCTTC.

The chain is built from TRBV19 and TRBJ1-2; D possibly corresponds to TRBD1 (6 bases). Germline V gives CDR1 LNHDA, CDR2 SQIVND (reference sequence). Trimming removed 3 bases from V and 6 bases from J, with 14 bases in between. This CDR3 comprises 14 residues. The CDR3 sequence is CASSIGTPRDGYTF. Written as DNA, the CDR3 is TGTGCCAGTAGTATCGGGACACCCCGGGATGGCTACACCTTC.